This passage covers 13 T cell receptor beta chains from one sample sequenced in a study of T cell responses to AZD1222 COVID-19 vaccine. Data came from immunoSEQ multiplex PCR; TCRdb stores just in-frame clones and leaves some out. The sample includes 150,000 to 200,000 clones, roughly nine tenths seen only once; the top ten take 1% to 1.4%. Source: peripheral blood, taken 28 days after the second AZD1222 dose. These TCRs come from an adult who received the AZD1222 COVID-19 vaccine.

The chain has TRBV5-8 and TRBJ1-2, with D possibly matching TRBD1 (5 bases). This CDR3 is built from 14 residues. V shed 0 bases and J shed 7 bases, with 13 bases lying between them. CDR1 and CDR2 (germline): SGHTS, YDEGEE. CDR3 DNA sequence: TGTGCCAGCAGCTTGGACGACAGAGATACTGGCTACACCTTC. Translating gives CASSLDDRDTGYTF.

The rearrangement joins TRBV4-1 to TRBJ1-5, with D possibly TRBD1 on 5 matching bases. The germline V and J ends were trimmed by 1 base and 0 bases, with 7 bases remaining between them. The germline V gene encodes CDR1 MGHRA and CDR2 YSYEKL. The CDR3 runs to 15 residues. The CDR3 bases are TGCGCCAGCAGCCAAGGACAGTATAGCAATCAGCCCCAGCATTTT. This encodes CASSQGQYSNQPQHF.

About this clone: In the same sample, other DNA sequences code for this CDR3. The rearrangement links TRBV11-2 to TRBJ1-1; no reliable D call. The CDR3 is made up of 13 amino acids. The germline V gene encodes CDR1 SGHAT and CDR2 FQNNGV. Deletions cut 0 bases from V and 3 bases from J, with 5 bases between. The CDR3 sequence is CASSLDQYTEAFF. DNA of the CDR3: TGTGCCAGCAGCTTAGATCAGTACACTGAAGCTTTCTTT. The entire variable domain, with the rest obtained from reference TRBV11-2 and TRBJ1-1, is as follows: EAGVAQSPRYKIIEKRQSVAFWCNPISGHATLYWYQQILGQGPKLLIQFQNNGVVDDSQLPKDRFSAERLKGVDSTLKIQPAKLEDSAVYLCASSLDQYTEAFFGQGTRLTVV.

The chain employs TRBV12-5 and TRBJ2-5, with D possibly TRBD1 on 6 matching bases. CDR1 LGHNT and CDR2 FRNRAP come from the germline V gene. V lost 1 base and J lost 5, with 14 bases in between. CDR3 length: 15 amino acids. As DNA, the CDR3 is TGTGCTAGTGGTTTGGGGCAGGGGCCAGGGGAGACCCAGTACTTC. Amino acid sequence: CASGLGQGPGETQYF.

This chain joins TRBV5-1 and TRBJ2-2; D remains ambiguous. Germline V lookup: CDR1 SGHRS, CDR2 YFSETQ. V was cut by 0 bases and J by 4 bases, with 4 bases left in between. The CDR3 length is 13 residues. CDR3 sequence (DNA): TGCGCCAGCAGCTTGGCGGGCACCGGGGAGCTGTTTTTT. It specifies CASSLAGTGELFF.

J is TRBJ1-2 and V is TRBV4-2, with no clear D. Trimming removed 0 bases from V and 3 bases from J, with 20 bases in between. The CDR3 is made up of 18 amino acids. CDR1 LGHNA and CDR2 YNFKEQ come from the germline V gene. The CDR3 coding sequence is TGTGCCAGCAGCCAAGATCAAGTTAGGGTTGCGAACCACTATGGCTACACCTTC. Its translation is CASSQDQVRVANHYGYTF.

The CDR3 spells CASRMDINYGYTF. Written as DNA, the CDR3 is TGTGCCAGCCGTATGGATATCAACTATGGCTACACCTTC. The V gene is TRBV27, the J gene TRBJ1-2, with D uncertain. The CDR3 has 13 residues. V was shortened by 8 bases and J by 2 bases, with 12 bases between the two germline ends. Germline CDR1 MNHEY, CDR2 SMNVEV (reference sequence).

The rearrangement joins TRBV4-1 to TRBJ1-5, with 7 bases that match TRBD1. The V gene's germline CDR1 is MGHRA and CDR2 YSYEKL. V lost 2 bases and J lost 4; bases outside the gene matches: 2. The CDR3 extends over 14 amino acids. Here the CDR3 DNA reads TGCGCCAGCAGCCAACCGGGACAGAATCAGCCCCAGCATTTT. Its translation: CASSQPGQNQPQHF.

The chain is built from TRBV7-8 and TRBJ2-7, with D tentatively TRBD2 (5 bases). CDR1 and CDR2 from the germline V gene are SGHVS and FQNEAQ. Between the trimmed V and J ends, which lost 5 bases and 0 bases, there was a span of 8 bases. The CDR3 has 13 amino acids. DNA for the CDR3: TGTGCCAGCAGCCCCGGAGGCTCCTACGAGCAGTACTTC. Translated, it gives CASSPGGSYEQYF.

Only one count was recorded for this clone. The chain employs TRBV19 and TRBJ1-1; D gene ambiguous. The CDR3 runs to 13 residues. Trimming shortened V by 1 base and J by 6 bases, and 9 bases separated the two germline ends. Germline V CDR1 and CDR2: LNHDA, SQIVND (reference sequence). This CDR3 is CASSIGRRAEAFF. The CDR3 coding sequence is TGTGCCAGTAGTATAGGGAGAAGGGCTGAAGCTTTCTTT.

This chain links TRBV9 with TRBJ1-2, with a weak D call TRBD1 (6 bases). CDR3 length: 16 residues. In germline, CDR1 is SGDLS, CDR2 YYNGEE. V shed 4 bases and J shed 4 bases, with 20 bases lying between them. In DNA form, the CDR3 reads TGTGCCAGCAGCTCCACCCGGAGGGGGATCGTCTATGGCTACACCTTC. It codes for CASSSTRRGIVYGYTF.

J is TRBJ1-2 and V is TRBV11-2; 11 bases are a match to TRBD1. V lost 3 bases, J lost 5 bases, and 2 bases stayed unmatched. Germline lookup yields CDR1 SGHAT and CDR2 FQNNGV. This CDR3 contains 14 residues. CDR3 bases: TGTGCCAGCAGCTTGGGACAGGGGGGTTATGGCTACACCTTC. Its translation is CASSLGQGGYGYTF.

This chain links TRBV5-1 with TRBJ2-6, with a weak D call TRBD1 (6 bases). V was trimmed by 2 bases and J by 0 bases, leaving 27 bases between them. The length of the CDR3 is 22 residues. Germline values: CDR1 SGHRS, CDR2 YFSETQ. In DNA, the CDR3 is TGCGCCAGCAGCTTCTGGCAAATGACGACAGGAATCTTTAGCTCTGGGGCCAACGTCCTGACTTTC. Amino acid sequence: CASSFWQMTTGIFSSGANVLTF.